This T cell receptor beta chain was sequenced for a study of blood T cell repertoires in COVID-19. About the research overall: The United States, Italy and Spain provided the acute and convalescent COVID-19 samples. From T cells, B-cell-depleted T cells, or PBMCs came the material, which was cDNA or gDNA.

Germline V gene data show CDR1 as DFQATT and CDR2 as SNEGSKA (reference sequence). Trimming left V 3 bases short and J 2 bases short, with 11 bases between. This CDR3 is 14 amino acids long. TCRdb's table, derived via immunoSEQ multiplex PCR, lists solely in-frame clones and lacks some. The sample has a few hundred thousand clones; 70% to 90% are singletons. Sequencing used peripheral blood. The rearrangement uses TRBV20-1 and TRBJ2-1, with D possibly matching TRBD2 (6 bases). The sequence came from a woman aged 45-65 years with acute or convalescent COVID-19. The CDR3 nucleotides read TGCAGTGCTAGTTCCCTAGCGCCCTACAATGAGCAGTTCTTC. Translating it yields CSASSLAPYNEQFF.